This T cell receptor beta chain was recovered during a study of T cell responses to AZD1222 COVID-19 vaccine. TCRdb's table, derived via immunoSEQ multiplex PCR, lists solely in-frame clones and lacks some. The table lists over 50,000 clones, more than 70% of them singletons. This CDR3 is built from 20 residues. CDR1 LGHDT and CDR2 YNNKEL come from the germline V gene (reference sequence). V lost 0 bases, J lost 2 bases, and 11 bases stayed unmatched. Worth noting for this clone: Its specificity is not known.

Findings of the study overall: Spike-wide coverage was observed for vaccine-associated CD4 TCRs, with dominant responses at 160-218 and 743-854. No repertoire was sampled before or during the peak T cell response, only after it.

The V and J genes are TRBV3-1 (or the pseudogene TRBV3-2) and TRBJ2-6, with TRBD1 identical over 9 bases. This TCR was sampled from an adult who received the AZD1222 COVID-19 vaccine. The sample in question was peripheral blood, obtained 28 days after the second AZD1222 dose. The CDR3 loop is CASSQDRITTGGAGANVLTF. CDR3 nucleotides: TGTGCCAGCAGCCAAGATCGGATCACAACAGGGGGCGCTGGGGCCAACGTCCTGACTTTC.